These 19 T cell receptor beta chains were sequenced from one sample in a study of identifying expanded T cells in peripheral blood. The table came from immunoSEQ multiplex PCR; TCRdb's copy has only in-frame clones and leaves some out. The sample has about 63,000 clones; over 80% are singletons. Source material: blood. All receptors come from a person aged 18 to 69 in good health.

The rearrangement links TRBV30 to TRBJ2-5; D uncertain. This CDR3 comprises 11 residues. Germline V gene sequence: CDR1 GTSNPN, CDR2 SVGIG (reference sequence). Here the CDR3 reads CAKGNQETQYF. The CDR3, as DNA: TGTGCAAAAGGCAACCAAGAGACCCAGTACTTC.

The genes are TRBV5-1 and TRBJ2-7; D may be TRBD1 or TRBD2 (5 bases each). The germline V gene encodes CDR1 SGHRS and CDR2 YFSETQ. V shed 5 bases and J shed 0 bases, with 24 bases lying between them. The CDR3 totals 18 residues. CDR3 sequence (DNA): TGCGCCAGCAGAATTCAGGGACGCGGACCCAAGAGCTCCTACGAGCAGTACTTC. Its protein is CASRIQGRGPKSSYEQYF.

The table lists this clone with a count of one. This chain links TRBV5-6 with TRBJ1-1; D unresolved. Germline V gene sequence: CDR1 SGHDT, CDR2 YYEEEE. The CDR3 spans 13 residues. V was clipped by 0 bases and J by 7 bases, with 10 bases between them. As DNA, the CDR3 is TGTGCCAGCAGCTTGGTCGGTCGGGGTGAAGCTTTCTTT. Translating it yields CASSLVGRGEAFF.

The CDR3 reads CASSRRTGRVHQPQHF. Here the CDR3 DNA reads TGTGCCAGCAGCCGTCGGACAGGGCGCGTCCATCAGCCCCAGCATTTT. The rearrangement links TRBV21-1 to TRBJ1-5; the D segment call TRBD1 is taken from the table without a DNA check. TRBV21-1 is recorded as a pseudogene. The CDR3 covers 16 residues.

This rearrangement joins TRBV19 to TRBJ2-2, with D perhaps TRBD2 (6 bases). With 2 bases removed from V and 6 bases from J, the gap between germline ends came to 7 bases. The germline gives CDR1 LNHDA, CDR2 SQIVND (reference sequence). This CDR3 has 13 amino acids. The CDR3 loop is CASSIWGAGELFF. The CDR3 nucleotides are TGTGCCAGTAGTATATGGGGGGCCGGGGAGCTGTTTTTT.

There are a few counts of this clone. The same CDR3 arises from other DNA sequences in this sample as well. The rearrangement joins TRBV19 to TRBJ1-2; 8 bases align to TRBD1. The germline V gene encodes CDR1 LNHDA and CDR2 SQIVND (reference sequence). V trimming: 5 bases; J trimming: 7 bases; junction bases outside the gene matches: 3. The CDR3 runs to 12 residues. CDR3 nucleotides: TGTGCCAGTAGTGGACAGGGCGGTGGCTACACCTTC. Translation gives CASSGQGGGYTF.

V gene TRBV6-1 combines with J gene TRBJ1-1; 8 nucleotides align to TRBD1. Germline assignment: CDR1 MNHNS and CDR2 SASEGT. The CDR3 covers 14 residues. V dropped 5 bases and J dropped 0; count of bases not matched to a gene: 2. The CDR3 sequence: CASSLTGVNTEAFF. For the CDR3, the DNA is TGTGCCAGCAGTTTGACAGGGGTGAACACTGAAGCTTTCTTT.

The chain joins TRBV5-6 to TRBJ2-7; TRBD2 might be the D (6 bases). Germline-derived CDR1 and CDR2 are SGHDT and YYEEEE. Trimming removed 4 bases from V and 6 bases from J, with 17 bases in between. CDR3 length equals 14 residues. The CDR3 loop is CASSPGPGTPEQYF. The CDR3, as DNA: TGTGCCAGCAGCCCCGGACCGGGGACTCCCGAGCAGTACTTC.

This chain connects TRBV10-2 to TRBJ1-2; a weak D match, TRBD1 (6 bases). Trimming shortened V by 3 bases and J by 2 bases, and 7 bases separated the two germline ends. The CDR3 has 13 residues. The germline V gene encodes CDR1 WSHSY and CDR2 SAAADI. The CDR3: CASSDRGNYGYTF. The DNA for the CDR3 is TGCGCCAGCAGTGACAGGGGAAACTATGGCTACACCTTC.

V and J are TRBV6-5 and TRBJ2-3; D is perhaps TRBD1 (5 bases). V was pared by 6 bases and J by 0 bases, with 13 bases between. Germline lookup yields CDR1 MNHEY and CDR2 SVGAGI. This CDR3 is 15 amino acids long. CDR3 sequence reads: CASRLQALSTDTQYF. The CDR3 DNA follows: TGTGCCAGCAGACTACAGGCTCTTAGCACAGATACGCAGTATTTT.

The rearrangement joins TRBV7-9 to TRBJ2-7, with 7 bases lining up with TRBD1. The CDR3 sequence is 16 residues long. Germline lookup yields CDR1 SEHNR and CDR2 FQNEAQ (reference sequence). The junction had 15 bases not matched to a gene; V was cut back by 6 bases and J by 4 bases. CDR3 amino acids: CASRLLQGPRPYEQYF. In DNA, the CDR3 is TGTGCCAGCAGGTTACTACAGGGGCCGAGACCGTACGAGCAGTACTTC.

This rearrangement joins TRBV4-1 to TRBJ1-2; 7 bases align to TRBD1. CDR3 size: 16 residues. Trimming cost V 3 bases and J 5 bases; bases outside gene matches: 12. Germline V gene sequence: CDR1 MGHRA, CDR2 YSYEKL. CDR3 sequence reads: CASSQAESTGNYGYTF. The CDR3 nucleotides are TGCGCCAGCAGCCAGGCAGAATCGACAGGGAATTATGGCTACACCTTC.

This clone has only one observation. The chain employs TRBV10-2 and TRBJ2-5, with TRBD2 matching 9 bases. In germline, CDR1 is WSHSY, CDR2 SAAADI. J lost 4 bases, V lost 3 bases, and 9 bases had no gene match. The CDR3 loop spans 16 amino acids. The CDR3 region is CASSDGGRAAGETQYF. CDR3 coding DNA: TGCGCCAGCAGTGACGGCGGGAGGGCCGCTGGAGAGACCCAGTACTTC.

This clone has only one observation. This chain uses TRBV6-1 with TRBJ2-7; D uncertain. The germline V gene encodes CDR1 MNHNS and CDR2 SASEGT. The germline V and J ends were trimmed by 7 bases and 1 base, with 17 bases remaining between them. The CDR3 consists of 15 residues. CDR3: CASTPGRTRSYEQYF. The CDR3 DNA is TGTGCCAGCACCCCTGGGCGAACACGGTCCTACGAGCAGTACTTC.

CDR3 DNA: TGTGCCAGCCTAAAGGGACAGGGTTTCGGCACTGAAGCTTTCTTT. Its translation is CASLKGQGFGTEAFF. This chain uses TRBV6-1 with TRBJ1-1; 9 nucleotides align to TRBD1. V shed 8 bases, J shed 4 bases, and the junction held 11 bases outside the gene matches. This CDR3 contains 15 residues. The germline V gene encodes CDR1 MNHNS and CDR2 SASEGT.

V and J are TRBV7-8 and TRBJ2-3, with D maybe TRBD2 (6 bases). This CDR3 spans 15 amino acids. Germline V gives CDR1 SGHVS, CDR2 FQNEAQ. V was pared by 6 bases and J by 2 bases, with 15 bases between. CDR3 sequence reads: CASRPYGGPTDTQYF. The CDR3 DNA sequence: TGTGCCAGCAGACCGTACGGGGGACCCACAGATACGCAGTATTTT.

The gene calls are TRBV30 and TRBJ2-3, with 11 bases lining up with TRBD2. The CDR3 has 15 amino acids. Germline V gene lookup returns CDR1 GTSNPN and CDR2 SVGIG (reference sequence). V gave up 5 bases and J gave up 2 bases; unmatched junction bases: 6. As DNA, the CDR3 is TGTGCCTGGGGGGAGACTAGCGGGGTCACAGATACGCAGTATTTT. Amino acids: CAWGETSGVTDTQYF.

J is TRBJ1-5 and V is TRBV18; D possibly corresponds to TRBD1 (5 bases). Germline V gene data show CDR1 as KGHSH and CDR2 as LQKENI. The CDR3 is made up of 13 amino acids. V lost 6 bases to trimming and J lost 4 bases, with 10 bases between them. The CDR3 DNA is TGTGCCAGCTCGACGACAGTGAATCAGCCCCAGCATTTT. Translating gives CASSTTVNQPQHF.

CDR3 bases: TGTGCCAGCAAAGGTGCAGGGACGAACACTGAAGCTTTCTTT. It translates to CASKGAGTNTEAFF. The V and J genes are TRBV6-5 and TRBJ1-1, with a weak D call TRBD1 (5 bases). The CDR3 is made up of 14 amino acids. V was cut by 7 bases and J by 1 base, with 13 bases left in between. From germline, CDR1 is MNHEY and CDR2 SVGAGI.